These 19 T cell receptor beta chains came from one sample sequenced in a study of memory CD4+ T cells and cytomegalovirus serostatus. TCRdb's copy holds only in-frame clones and misses some; the assay was immunoSEQ multiplex PCR. Here the sample spans 55,000 to 65,000 clones, over 80% being singletons. Single viable CD3+CD4+CD8-CD45RO+ cells were sorted as the memory CD4+ T cells. The sample consisted of memory CD4+ T cells from blood. Receptors were obtained from an adult in good health and CMV-seronegative.

The rearrangement links TRBV7-9 to TRBJ2-5; no clear D. The CDR3 has 18 amino acids. The V gene's germline CDR1 is SEHNR and CDR2 FQNEAQ (reference sequence). The V end lost 5 bases, the J end lost 0 bases, and 22 bases lay between the germline ends. CDR3 protein: CASSPRYLRRRNQETQYF. The CDR3 nucleotides read TGTGCCAGCAGCCCCAGATACCTCCGCCGTAGGAACCAAGAGACCCAGTACTTC.

This chain joins TRBV5-6 and TRBJ2-6, with D perhaps assigned TRBD1 or TRBD2 (5 bases each). Germline V gene sequence: CDR1 SGHDT, CDR2 YYEEEE. The CDR3 length is 14 residues. Trimming took 4 bases from V and 1 from J, leaving 6 bases between them. The DNA for the CDR3 is TGTGCCAGCAGCGGGGGTTCTGGGGCCAACGTCCTGACTTTC. Its protein product is CASSGGSGANVLTF.

This clone was observed a single time. The chain links TRBV10-3 to TRBJ2-5; the D gene is possibly TRBD1 (5 bases). From germline, CDR1 is ENHRY and CDR2 SYGVKD. The CDR3 totals 14 residues. Trimming took 10 bases from V and 1 from J, leaving 16 bases between them. In nucleotides, the CDR3 is TGTGCCACCCGCGACAGCCTAGGCCAAGAGACCCAGTACTTC. It encodes CATRDSLGQETQYF.

The rearrangement joins TRBV28 to TRBJ1-2; possibly TRBD1 for D (6 bases). The V gene lost 3 bases and the J gene lost 7 bases, with 18 bases spanning the gap. Germline CDR1 is MDHEN and CDR2 is SYDVKM. This CDR3 is 15 amino acids long. In nucleotides, the CDR3 is TGTGCCAGCAGTTTGGGGAATGGGGGCGTAGGTGGCTACACCTTC. Encoded protein: CASSLGNGGVGGYTF.

The genes are TRBV5-1 and TRBJ2-7, with 7 bases identical to TRBD1. The CDR3 is 13 residues long. After removal of 4 bases from V and 7 bases from J, the junction contained 8 bases not matched to a gene. Germline V lookup: CDR1 SGHRS, CDR2 YFSETQ. This chain's CDR3 is CASSLDRDREQYF. CDR3 DNA: TGCGCCAGCAGCCTAGACAGGGATAGGGAGCAGTACTTC.

The chain has TRBV4-3 and TRBJ1-6, with D maybe TRBD1 (6 bases). This CDR3 spans 16 amino acids. V dropped 0 bases and J dropped 7 bases, with 13 bases sitting between them. CDR1 and CDR2 (germline): LGHNA, YSLEER. In DNA, the CDR3 is TGCGCCAGCAGCCAAGATTTAGGGGGACCCAATTCACCCCTCCACTTT. It is translated as CASSQDLGGPNSPLHF.

V usage is TRBV11-3 and J usage is TRBJ2-7; 9 bases are a match to TRBD1. J gave up 4 bases and V 2 bases, and 6 bases lay outside the gene matches. CDR1 SGHNT and CDR2 YENEEA come from the germline V gene. There are 15 residues in the CDR3. Here the CDR3 reads CASSLRGTGQYEQYF. The CDR3 DNA is TGTGCCAGCAGCTTAAGGGGGACAGGGCAGTACGAGCAGTACTTC. The entire variable domain, with the rest obtained from reference TRBV11-3 and TRBJ2-7, is as follows: EAGVVQSPRYKIIEKKQPVAFWCNPISGHNTLYWYLQNLGQGPELLIRYENEEAVDDSQLPKDRFSAERLKGVDSTLKIQPAELGDSAVYLCASSLRGTGQYEQYFGPGTRLTVT.

This clone appeared a single time. CDR3: CASSYSTGTDTQYF. The CDR3 DNA follows: TGTGCCAGCAGTTACTCGACGGGCACAGATACGCAGTATTTT. This rearrangement joins TRBV6-6 to TRBJ2-3; D is ambiguous. From germline, CDR1 is MNHNY and CDR2 SVGAGI (reference sequence). V lost 0 bases and J 1 base, leaving 5 bases between the germline ends. CDR3 length equals 14 residues.

The chain combines TRBV11-2 with TRBJ1-1, with D possibly TRBD1 on 5 matching bases. V dropped 5 bases and J dropped 1 base, with 23 bases sitting between them. Germline V lookup: CDR1 SGHAT, CDR2 FQNNGV. This CDR3 is 18 amino acids long. The CDR3 bases are TGTGCCAGCAGCGTCCATGTGAGGGGCGAGAATAAGAACACTGAAGCTTTCTTT. This sequence encodes CASSVHVRGENKNTEAFF.

The chain joins TRBV14 to TRBJ2-2, with 7 positions matching TRBD1. Germline V gene lookup returns CDR1 SGHDN and CDR2 FVKESK. The length of the CDR3 is 16 residues. V was pared by 1 base and J by 6 bases, with 8 bases of the junction left unmatched. CDR3 protein: CASSQGRTGIAGELFF. The CDR3 nucleotides are TGTGCCAGCAGCCAAGGCCGGACAGGAATCGCCGGGGAGCTGTTTTTT.

V usage is TRBV2 and J usage is TRBJ2-3, with D unclear. The germline CDR1 and CDR2 sequences are SNHLY and FYNNEI. V was clipped by 6 bases and J by 8 bases, with 12 bases between them. The CDR3 sequence is 12 residues long. The DNA for the CDR3 is TGTGCCAGCAGCGACCTAGGCGGTACGCAGTATTTT. This gives the protein CASSDLGGTQYF.

The chain links TRBV4-1 to TRBJ2-5; tentatively, D is TRBD1 (6 bases). There are 17 residues in the CDR3. Germline CDR1 MGHRA, CDR2 YSYEKL. Trimming left V 1 base short and J 5 bases short, with 20 bases between. CDR3 DNA: TGCGCCAGCAGCCAAGTGGTAGGGGGTAAGGTGCCGGAGACCCAGTACTTC. Translation gives CASSQVVGGKVPETQYF.

This clone was recorded only once. The rearrangement links TRBV28 to TRBJ1-6; D unclear. Germline V gene sequence: CDR1 MDHEN, CDR2 SYDVKM. The CDR3 loop spans 15 amino acids. Deletions cut 2 bases from V and 5 bases from J, with 10 bases between. In nucleotides, the CDR3 is TGTGCCAGCAGTTTAGGGTCAGTGAATAATTCACCCCTCCACTTT. It is translated as CASSLGSVNNSPLHF.

This clone was picked up one time. The V call is TRBV11-2, the J call TRBJ2-3; 9 positions agree with TRBD2. The length of the CDR3 is 16 residues. The J segment lost 1 base and the V segment lost 6 bases, leaving 8 bases of the junction unmatched. CDR1 is SGHAT, CDR2 FQNNGV, per germline. CDR3 amino acids: CASRSLAGSRTDTQYF. The CDR3 DNA is TGTGCCAGCAGATCCCTAGCGGGGAGCCGCACAGATACGCAGTATTTT.

This rearrangement joins TRBV28 to TRBJ2-1; TRBD2 aligns across 9 bases. The CDR3 loop spans 15 amino acids. Trimming cost V 6 bases and J 7 bases; bases outside gene matches: 10. The V gene's germline CDR1 is MDHEN and CDR2 SYDVKM. The CDR3 region has the DNA TGTGCCAGCAGCTACGGGCGGGGGGGCCGTAATGAGCAGTTCTTC. Protein sequence: CASSYGRGGRNEQFF.

This clone has only a few counts. The V and J genes are TRBV19 and TRBJ1-1; D might be TRBD1 (5 bases). CDR3 size: 15 residues. Germline values: CDR1 LNHDA, CDR2 SQIVND (reference sequence). V was shortened by 3 bases and J by 0 bases, with 11 bases between the two germline ends. The chain's CDR3 is CASSIPGRLNTEAFF. The CDR3 nucleotides are TGTGCCAGTAGTATCCCGGGACGGTTGAACACTGAAGCTTTCTTT.

The chain employs TRBV6-6 and TRBJ2-7; D remains unclear. The germline V gene has CDR1 MNHNY and CDR2 SVGAGI (reference sequence). The CDR3 runs to 14 residues. The V end was cut by 8 bases, the J end by 2 bases, with 16 bases between. The CDR3 coding sequence is TGTGCCAGCCGGTGGCGAAACGGCCCCTACGAGCAGTACTTC. Its translation is CASRWRNGPYEQYF.

The CDR3 nucleotides are TGTGCCAGCAGCTTCGGGCAGGGCACAGATACGCAGTATTTT. This translates into CASSFGQGTDTQYF. The chain uses TRBV7-9 and TRBJ2-3; the D is unclear. The CDR3 is 14 residues long. Trimming stripped 3 bases from V and 1 base from J, with 8 bases between. Germline V gene data show CDR1 as SEHNR and CDR2 as FQNEAQ (reference sequence).

The CDR3 DNA is TGTGCCAGCAGTCTCAGGGTAGACAATCAGCCCCAGCATTTT. Translation: CASSLRVDNQPQHF. V is TRBV28 and J is TRBJ1-5; TRBD1 is a possible D gene (5 bases). This CDR3 region has 14 residues. V gave up 5 bases and J gave up 3 bases, with 11 bases separating them. Germline CDR1 is MDHEN and CDR2 is SYDVKM.